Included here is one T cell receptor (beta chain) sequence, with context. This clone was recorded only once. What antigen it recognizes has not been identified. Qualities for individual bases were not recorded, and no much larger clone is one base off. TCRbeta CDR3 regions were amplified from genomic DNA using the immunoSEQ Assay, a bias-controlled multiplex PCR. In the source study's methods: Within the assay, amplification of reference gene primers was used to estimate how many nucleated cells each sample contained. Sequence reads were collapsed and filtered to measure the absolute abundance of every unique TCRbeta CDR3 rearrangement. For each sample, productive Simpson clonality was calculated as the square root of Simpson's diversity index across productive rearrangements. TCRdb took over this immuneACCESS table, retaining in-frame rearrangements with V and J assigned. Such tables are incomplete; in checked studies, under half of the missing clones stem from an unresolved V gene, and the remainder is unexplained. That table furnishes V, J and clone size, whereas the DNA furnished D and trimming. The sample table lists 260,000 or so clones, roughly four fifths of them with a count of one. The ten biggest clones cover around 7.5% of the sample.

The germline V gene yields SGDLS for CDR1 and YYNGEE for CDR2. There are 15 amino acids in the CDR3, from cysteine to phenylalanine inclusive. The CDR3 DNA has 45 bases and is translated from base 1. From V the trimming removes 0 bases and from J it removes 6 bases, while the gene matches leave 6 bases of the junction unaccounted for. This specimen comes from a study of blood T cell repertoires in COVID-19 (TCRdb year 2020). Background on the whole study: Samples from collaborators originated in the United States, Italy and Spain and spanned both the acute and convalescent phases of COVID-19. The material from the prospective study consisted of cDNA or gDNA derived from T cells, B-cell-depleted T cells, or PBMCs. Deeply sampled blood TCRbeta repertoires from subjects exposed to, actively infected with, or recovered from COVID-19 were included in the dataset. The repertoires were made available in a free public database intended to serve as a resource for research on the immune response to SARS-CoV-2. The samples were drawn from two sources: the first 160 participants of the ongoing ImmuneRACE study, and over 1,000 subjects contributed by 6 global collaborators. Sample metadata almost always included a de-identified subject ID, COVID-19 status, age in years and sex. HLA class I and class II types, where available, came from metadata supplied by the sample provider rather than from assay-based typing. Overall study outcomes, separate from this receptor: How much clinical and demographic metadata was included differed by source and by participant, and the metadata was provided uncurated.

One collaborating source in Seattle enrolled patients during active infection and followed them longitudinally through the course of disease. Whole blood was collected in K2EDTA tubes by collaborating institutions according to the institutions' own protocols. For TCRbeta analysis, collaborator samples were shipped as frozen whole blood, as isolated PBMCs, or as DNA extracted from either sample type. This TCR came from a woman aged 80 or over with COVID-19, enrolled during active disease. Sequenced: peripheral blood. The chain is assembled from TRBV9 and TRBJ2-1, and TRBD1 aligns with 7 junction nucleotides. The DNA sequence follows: TGTGCCAGCAGCGTAGGACAGGGTGTTCTCAATGAGCAGTTCTTC. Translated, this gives CASSVGQGVLNEQFF.